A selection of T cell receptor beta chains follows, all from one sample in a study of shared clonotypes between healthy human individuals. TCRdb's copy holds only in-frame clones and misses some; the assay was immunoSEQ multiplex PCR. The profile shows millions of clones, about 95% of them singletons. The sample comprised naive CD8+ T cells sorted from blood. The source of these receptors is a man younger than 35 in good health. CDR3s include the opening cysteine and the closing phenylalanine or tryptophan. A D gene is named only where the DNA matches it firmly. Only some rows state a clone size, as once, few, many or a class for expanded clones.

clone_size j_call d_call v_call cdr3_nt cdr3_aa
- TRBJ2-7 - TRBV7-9 TGTGCCAGCAGCTTAGCACAGGGAGCAACCTACGAGCAGTACTTC CASSLAQGATYEQYF
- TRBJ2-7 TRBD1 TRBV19 TGTGCCAGTAGCGTCGGGACAGGTGTAAGGTACGAGCAGTACTTC CASSVGTGVRYEQYF
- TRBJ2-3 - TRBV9 TGTGCCACCTCAGGGGATAGCACAGATACGCAGTATTTT CATSGDSTDTQYF
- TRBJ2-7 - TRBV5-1 TGCGCCAGCAGCCCAGAAAAGAGCTCCTACGAGCAGTACTTC CASSPEKSSYEQYF
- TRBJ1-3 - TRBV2 TGTGCCAGCCGTGTCAGGGTCTCTTCTGGAAACACCATATATTTT CASRVRVSSGNTIYF
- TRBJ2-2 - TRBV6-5 TGTGCCAGCAGTTACGGCCAGAGTACCGGGGAGCTGTTTTTT CASSYGQSTGELFF
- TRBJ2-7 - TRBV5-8 TGTGCCAGCAGCTTAGGAGACGAGCAGTACTTC CASSLGDEQYF
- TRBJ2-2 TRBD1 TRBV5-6 TGTGCCAGCAGCCACAGGGACAGCCCTTACACCGGGGAGCTGTTTTTT CASSHRDSPYTGELFF
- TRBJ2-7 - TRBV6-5 TGTGCCAGCAGTTTTAGCCGGGAGTACTACGAGCAGTACTTC CASSFSREYYEQYF
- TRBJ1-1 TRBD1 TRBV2 TGTGCCAGCAGGGAAGACCGACAGGGTTCTACTGAAGCTTTCTTT CASREDRQGSTEAFF
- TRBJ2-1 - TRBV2 TGTGCCAGCAAGGTAGGGGTAGCGGTCTACAATGAGCAGTTCTTC CASKVGVAVYNEQFF
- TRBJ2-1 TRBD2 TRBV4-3 TGCGCCAGCAGCCAAGGACTAGCGGGTGTGGAAGGGGGCTACAATGAGCAGTTCTTC CASSQGLAGVEGGYNEQFF
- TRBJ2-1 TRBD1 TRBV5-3 TGTGCCAGAAGCCTCCGACAGGGCGAATACAATGAGCAGTTCTTC CARSLRQGEYNEQFF
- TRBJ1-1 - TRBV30 TGTGCCTGGGTTACCATGAACACTGAAGCTTTCTTT CAWVTMNTEAFF
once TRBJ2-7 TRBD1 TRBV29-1 TGCAGCGTTGAGGACCGGGACAGGGACCACGAGCAGTACTTC CSVEDRDRDHEQYF
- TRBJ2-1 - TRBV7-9 TGTGCCAGCATCGGGAGCACCGAAAACAATGAGCAGTTCTTC CASIGSTENNEQFF
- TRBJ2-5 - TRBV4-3 TGCGCCAGCAGCCAATTAACAGGTGCCACACAAGAGACCCAGTACTTC CASSQLTGATQETQYF
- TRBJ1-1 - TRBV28 TGTGCCAGCAGTTTCCCCCCTGGAGGGGCGCCCACTGAAGCTTTCTTT CASSFPPGGAPTEAFF
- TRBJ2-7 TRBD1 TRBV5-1 TGCGCCAGCAGCTTGGTGGACAGGGGATTATACGAGCAGTACTTC CASSLVDRGLYEQYF
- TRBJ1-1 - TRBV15 TGTGCCACCAGCAGACAAACTGGGATGGGGGAGGACACTGAAGCTTTCTTT CATSRQTGMGEDTEAFF
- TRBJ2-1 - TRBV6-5 TGTGCCAGCAGGGAAGTGGGTAGCTACAATGAGCAGTTCTTC CASREVGSYNEQFF
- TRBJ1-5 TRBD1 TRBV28 TGTGCCAGCAGTTTATGGACAGGGGGCGACCTTAGCAATCAGCCCCAGCATTTT CASSLWTGGDLSNQPQHF
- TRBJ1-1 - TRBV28 TGTGCCAGCAGTTTCAGGGGAGGGGGCACTGAAGCTTTCTTT CASSFRGGGTEAFF
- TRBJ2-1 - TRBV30 TGTGCCTGGCACCCGGCGGGTTCGGATGAGCAGTTCTTC CAWHPAGSDEQFF
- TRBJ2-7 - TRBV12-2 TGTGCAAGTCGCTTAGCGAAAGCGGGAGGGCCACAAAGCTCCTACGAGCAGTACTTC CASRLAKAGGPQSSYEQYF
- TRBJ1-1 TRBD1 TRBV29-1 TGCAGCGGCGTGACAGGGGGCACTGAAGCTTTCTTT CSGVTGGTEAFF
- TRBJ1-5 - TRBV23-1 TGCGCCAGCAGACAGGGAAGGAGTCAGCCCCAGCATTTT CASRQGRSQPQHF
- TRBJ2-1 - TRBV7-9 TGTGCCAGCAGCCCCCGGCTAGGCCAGCAGTTCTTC CASSPRLGQQFF
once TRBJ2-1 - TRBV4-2 TGTGCCAGCAGCCAAGTTGGGGGGAACTCCTACAATGAGCAGTTCTTC CASSQVGGNSYNEQFF
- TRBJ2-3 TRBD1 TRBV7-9 TGTGCCAGCTCCACTACAGGGGAAAGGACGCAGTATTTT CASSTTGERTQYF
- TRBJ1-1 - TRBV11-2 TGTGCCAGCAGCTTAGGCGGCCTTTTTGAAGCTTTCTTT CASSLGGLFEAFF
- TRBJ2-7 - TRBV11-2 TGTGCCAGCAGCTTAGATTTCGGCAGTATCTACGAGCAGTACTTC CASSLDFGSIYEQYF
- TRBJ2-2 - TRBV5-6 TGTGCCAGCAGCTTTAGGGCAGGGTGGACCGGGGAGCTGTTTTTT CASSFRAGWTGELFF
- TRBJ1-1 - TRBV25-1 TGTGCCAGCAGCCCGGGGCCCCAGTTTGAAGCTTTCTTT CASSPGPQFEAFF
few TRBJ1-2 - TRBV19 TGTGCCAGTAGTGCTAAAAACTATGGCTACACCTTC CASSAKNYGYTF
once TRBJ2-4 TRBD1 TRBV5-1 TGCGCCAGCAGCTTGGATGGGGACAGGGGTGACATTCAGTACTTC CASSLDGDRGDIQYF
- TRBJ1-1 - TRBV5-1 TGCGCCAGCAGCTTACTGCCGTTTGGGGCAGGAGATGAAGCTTTCTTT CASSLLPFGAGDEAFF
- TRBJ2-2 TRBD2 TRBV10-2 TGCGCCAGCAGGGGACTAGTGGGGCCTGACACCGGGGAGCTGTTTTTT CASRGLVGPDTGELFF
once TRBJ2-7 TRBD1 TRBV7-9 TGTGCCAGCAGCTTAGGACAGGGTCCCCACGAGCAGTACTTC CASSLGQGPHEQYF
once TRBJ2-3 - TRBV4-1 TGCGCCAGCAGCCAAGAGGGGGGGCGCCTCTCAAATACGCAGTATTTT CASSQEGGRLSNTQYF
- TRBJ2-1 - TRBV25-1 TGTGCCAGCAGCCTTCCCCCTGACAATGAGCAGTTCTTC CASSLPPDNEQFF
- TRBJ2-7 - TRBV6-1 TGTGCCAGCAGTGAAGGCTGGGGAGACGAGCAGTACTTC CASSEGWGDEQYF
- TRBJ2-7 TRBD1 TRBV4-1 TGCGCCAGCAGCCAAGAGGGACAGACCTACGAGCAGTACTTC CASSQEGQTYEQYF
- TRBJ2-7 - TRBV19 TGTGCCAGTAGTATAGTCCCAGGGAGCTCCAACGAGCAGTACTTC CASSIVPGSSNEQYF
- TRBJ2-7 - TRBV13 TGTGCCAGCAGCCAAGGGGCTAGTGGGTCAGGCGAGCAGTACTTC CASSQGASGSGEQYF
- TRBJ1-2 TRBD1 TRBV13 TGTGCCAGCAGCTTAGGACAGGGGGCGCTAGGCTACACCTTC CASSLGQGALGYTF
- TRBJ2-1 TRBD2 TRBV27 TGTGCCAGCAGTTCCTGGACTAGCGGCAATGAGCAGTTCTTC CASSSWTSGNEQFF
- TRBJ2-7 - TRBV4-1 TGCGCCAGCAGCCAAGACGGCAGCCCCTACGAGCAGTACTTC CASSQDGSPYEQYF
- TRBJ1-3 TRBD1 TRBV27 TGTGCCAGCCTTTCCGGGACAGTATCTGGAAACACCATATATTTT CASLSGTVSGNTIYF
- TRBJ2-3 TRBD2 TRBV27 TGCGCCACCAGGACTAGCGGGGCCGACACAGATACGCAGTATTTT CATRTSGADTDTQYF
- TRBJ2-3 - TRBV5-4 TGTGCCAGCAGCTTGGACAGGGAGGATACGCAGTATTTT CASSLDREDTQYF
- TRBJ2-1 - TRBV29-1 TGCAGCGTTGAAGATCTTTCAGACCGCGCCTACAATGAGCAGTTCTTC CSVEDLSDRAYNEQFF
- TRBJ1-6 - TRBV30 TGTGCCTGGAGTGTAAAGAACTTTGACCGGATTTTTATGGATAATTCACCCCTCCACTTT CAWSVKNFDRIFMDNSPLHF
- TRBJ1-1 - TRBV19 TGTGCCAGTAGTATAAACGGGGTCACTGAAGCTTTCTTT CASSINGVTEAFF
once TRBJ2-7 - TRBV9 TGTGCCAGCAGTGCAGCGGGACAGGCCTACGAGCAGTACTTC CASSAAGQAYEQYF
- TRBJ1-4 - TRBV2 TGTGCCAGCAGCCTGACTGAGACAACTAATGAAAAACTGTTTTTT CASSLTETTNEKLFF
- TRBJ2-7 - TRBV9 TGTGCCAGCAGGGTATTTCCCCGGGCCAACCTCTACGAGCAGTACTTC CASRVFPRANLYEQYF
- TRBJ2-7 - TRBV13 TGTGCCAGCAGCTTCCGGGGGACAGTCTACGAGCAGTACTTC CASSFRGTVYEQYF
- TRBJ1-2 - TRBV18 TGTGCCAGCTCACCACCCGAGACTGCTCCCCTCTATGGCTACACCTTC CASSPPETAPLYGYTF